Following are 30 T cell receptor beta chains from one sample sequenced in a study of cytomegalovirus exposure and HLA in healthy donors. Use of 60 Vbeta and 13 Jbeta primers characterized the PCR. Clones were read by immunoSEQ multiplex PCR, and TCRdb kept only the in-frame ones, dropping some. The repertoire has 140,000 or so clones, about two thirds of them found once; the top ten carry 3.5% to 5%. Material for sequencing was PBMCs. The receptors shown here come from a man aged 55-75 years in good health and CMV-seronegative.

This chain connects TRBV19 to TRBJ1-1; tentatively, D is TRBD1 (5 bases). V was cut by 2 bases and J by 0 bases, with 10 bases left in between. The CDR3 consists of 15 residues. The germline V gene has CDR1 LNHDA and CDR2 SQIVND (reference sequence). CDR3 nucleotides: TGTGCCAGTAGTATAAGGCCACAGGTGAACACTGAAGCTTTCTTT. Protein product: CASSIRPQVNTEAFF.

The V and J genes are TRBV5-1 and TRBJ2-3, with D perhaps matching TRBD1 (6 bases). The CDR3 spans 14 residues. The germline CDR1 and CDR2 sequences are SGHRS and YFSETQ. V gave up 0 bases and J gave up 3 bases, with 8 bases separating them. The CDR3 spells CASSLEGETDTQYF. Here the CDR3 DNA reads TGCGCCAGCAGCTTGGAGGGGGAAACAGATACGCAGTATTTT.

On this clone itself: A junction boundary mismatches the germline segment, possibly from a read error. The J gene is TRBJ2-3, the V gene TRBV5-5; maybe TRBD2 (5 bases). Germline V gives CDR1 SGHKS, CDR2 YYEKEE (reference sequence). CDR3 length: 14 residues. The chain's CDR3 is CASSLEWGEGRTPF. The CDR3 DNA reads as TGTGCCAGCAGCTTGGAGTGGGGTGAGGGCCGTACACCATTT.

This clone was detected only once. V and J are TRBV6-1 and TRBJ2-7; D perhaps matches TRBD1 (6 bases). The CDR3 is 15 residues long. Per the germline V gene, CDR1 is MNHNS and CDR2 is SASEGT. V gave up 0 bases and J gave up 3 bases, with 12 bases separating them. The CDR3 loop is CASSEAGDTLYEQYF. The CDR3 coding sequence is TGTGCCAGCAGTGAAGCAGGGGACACCCTCTACGAGCAGTACTTC.

The CDR3, as DNA: TGTGCCAGCAGCGTAGAAGAATTGGGGGCTCCCTACGAGCAGTACTTC. Amino acid sequence: CASSVEELGAPYEQYF. The V and J genes are TRBV9 and TRBJ2-7; perhaps TRBD1 as D (6 bases). V was pared by 0 bases and J by 2 bases, with 15 bases between. The CDR3 runs to 16 residues. Germline CDR1 and CDR2: SGDLS and YYNGEE.

Only a few counts were recorded for this clone. The V and J genes are TRBV4-2 and TRBJ2-3; TRBD2 matches 8 bases. The CDR3 is 19 amino acids. Germline V gene sequence: CDR1 LGHNA, CDR2 YNFKEQ. J gave up 6 bases and V 1 base, and 18 bases lay outside the gene matches. The CDR3 DNA sequence: TGTGCCAGCAGCCAAGGGGAGGCCAGCGGGAGTTTAAATCGGGATACGCAGTATTTT. Protein sequence: CASSQGEASGSLNRDTQYF.

This chain links TRBV7-3 with TRBJ2-3; 12 nucleotides agree with TRBD2. V trimming: 5 bases; J trimming: 6 bases; junction bases outside the gene matches: 9. The germline CDR1 and CDR2 sequences are SGHTA and FQGTGA. The CDR3 runs 16 residues. The CDR3 DNA reads as TGTGCCAGCAGCGCCTTGACTAGCGGGAGCAGGGATACGCAGTATTTT. Protein product: CASSALTSGSRDTQYF.

The chain carries TRBV27 and TRBJ1-1; D remains unclear. The CDR3 has 16 amino acids. Germline V CDR1 and CDR2: MNHEY, SMNVEV (reference sequence). V gave up 3 bases and J gave up 7 bases, with 21 bases separating them. CDR3: CASSLLSGGPSGEAFF. The CDR3 region has the DNA TGTGCCAGCAGTTTGCTATCGGGAGGGCCTTCGGGTGAAGCTTTCTTT.

This clone turned up a few times. The gene calls are TRBV4-3 and TRBJ2-5; the match to TRBD1 covers 8 bases. Gene TRBJ2-7 matches the end of the DNA better, so the J call may be wrong. This CDR3 comprises 17 residues. Per germline, CDR1 LGHNA and CDR2 YSLEER. The CDR3 DNA reads as TGCGCCAGCAGCCAAGATTTCGGGGCAGGGGGCGACTACGAGCAGTACTTC. Translating it yields CASSQDFGAGGDYEQYF.

The CDR3 DNA sequence: TGTGCCAGCAGCTCGGGACTAGCGGCCACCGGGGAGCTGTTTTTT. Translated, it gives CASSSGLAATGELFF. The chain links TRBV7-3 to TRBJ2-2; 11 positions agree with TRBD2. This CDR3 region has 15 residues. CDR1 and CDR2 from the germline V gene are SGHTA and FQGTGA. V was clipped by 4 bases and J by 4 bases; unmatched bases: 2. Variable domain in full (rest from reference TRBV7-3 and TRBJ2-2): GAGVSQTPSNKVTEKGKYVELRCDPISGHTALYWYRQSLGQGPEFLIYFQGTGAADDSGLPNDRFFAVRPEGSVSTLKIQRTERGDSAVYLCASSSGLAATGELFFGEGSRLTVL.

The rearrangement uses TRBV29-1 and TRBJ1-1; TRBD1 might be the D (6 bases). Germline V gene lookup returns CDR1 SQVTM and CDR2 ANQGSEA. This CDR3 is built from 14 residues. V lost 2 bases and J 1 base, leaving 11 bases between the germline ends. CDR3 nucleotides: TGCAGCGTTGAAAAACAGGGCCCGAACACTGAAGCTTTCTTT. Its translation: CSVEKQGPNTEAFF.

The chain combines TRBV2 with TRBJ2-1, with 7 positions matching TRBD1. CDR3 length equals 13 residues. The germline CDR1 and CDR2 sequences are SNHLY and FYNNEI. V was pared by 4 bases and J by 3 bases, with 0 bases of the junction left unmatched. The CDR3 sequence: CASSGTGYNEQFF. In nucleotides, the CDR3 is TGTGCCAGCAGTGGGACAGGCTACAATGAGCAGTTCTTC.

This clone was counted between two and nine times. The chain links TRBV5-4 to TRBJ1-1; no firm D call. Germline loops: CDR1 SGHNT, CDR2 YYREEE (reference sequence). The CDR3 runs 15 residues. Trimming pared 1 base from V and 1 base from J, leaving 11 bases between. The DNA of the CDR3 is TGTGCCAGCAGCTTGACAGCCTTGGGGAACACTGAAGCTTTCTTT. Protein sequence: CASSLTALGNTEAFF.

The chain combines TRBV5-1 with TRBJ1-3; D is undetermined. Germline CDR1 reads SGHRS; CDR2 reads YFSETQ. This CDR3 contains 18 residues. V lost 2 bases, J lost 0 bases, and 18 bases lay in between. CDR3 protein: CASSLIGQSGSSGNTIYF. The CDR3, as DNA: TGCGCCAGCAGCTTAATCGGGCAGTCGGGGAGCTCTGGAAACACCATATATTTT.

This chain uses TRBV25-1 with TRBJ1-3; D is undetermined. The CDR3 covers 15 residues. CDR1 and CDR2 from the germline V gene are MGHDK and SYGVNS. With 2 bases removed from V and 0 bases from J, the gap between germline ends came to 8 bases. The CDR3 DNA follows: TGTGCCAGCAGTGAACCGTTGAGCTCTGGAAACACCATATATTTT. Protein: CASSEPLSSGNTIYF.

The chain recombines TRBV7-9 with TRBJ1-2; 7 positions agree with TRBD1. This CDR3 has 13 residues. The germline V gene has CDR1 SEHNR and CDR2 FQNEAQ (reference sequence). The J segment lost 4 bases and the V segment lost 5 bases, leaving 4 bases of the junction unmatched. The CDR3 nucleotides are TGTGCCAGCAGCCGGGGACAGCTCTATGGCTACACCTTC. This gives the protein CASSRGQLYGYTF.

CDR3 region: CASIGGQGEWSYDAFF. CDR3 coding DNA: TGTGCCAGCATAGGAGGACAGGGGGAATGGAGTTATGATGCTTTCTTT. The rearrangement uses TRBV6-6 and TRBJ1-1; 10 bases line up with TRBD1. The J segment lost 11 bases and the V segment lost 7 bases, leaving 19 bases of the junction unmatched. The germline V gene has CDR1 MNHNY and CDR2 SVGAGI (reference sequence). CDR3 length: 16 amino acids.

This sequence joins TRBV10-3 and TRBJ2-3; D uncertain. Per germline, CDR1 ENHRY and CDR2 SYGVKD. V lost 4 bases and J 2 bases, leaving 4 bases between the germline ends. CDR3 size: 12 residues. In DNA form, the CDR3 reads TGTGCCATCAGTGCTACCACAGATACGCAGTATTTT. It encodes CAISATTDTQYF.

This chain uses TRBV6-1 with TRBJ2-2; D is unresolved. The V end was cut by 2 bases, the J end by 0 bases, with 7 bases between. CDR3 length equals 15 residues. The germline gives CDR1 MNHNS, CDR2 SASEGT. The CDR3 region is CASSENIANTGELFF. The DNA for the CDR3 is TGTGCCAGCAGTGAAAACATCGCGAACACCGGGGAGCTGTTTTTT.

This chain connects TRBV5-6 to TRBJ2-7; weak D call: TRBD1 (5 bases). V was shortened by 4 bases and J by 4 bases, with 15 bases between the two germline ends. The CDR3 length is 14 residues. Germline V lookup: CDR1 SGHDT, CDR2 YYEEEE. The CDR3 nucleotides are TGTGCCAGCAGCCAGGGTATGGCCCTATACGAGCAGTACTTC. Translated, it gives CASSQGMALYEQYF.

The CDR3 reads CASAPRGYGYTF. The CDR3 bases are TGTGCCAGTGCCCCCCGAGGCTATGGCTACACCTTC. The rearrangement joins TRBV28 to TRBJ1-2; D call uncertain. Trimming removed 9 bases from V and 4 bases from J, with 12 bases in between. CDR1 and CDR2 (germline): MDHEN, SYDVKM. This CDR3 is 12 amino acids long.

The V call is TRBV21-1, the J call TRBJ2-1; the table's D call of TRBD2 was not tested on the DNA. TRBV21-1 is classified as a pseudogene. This CDR3 region has 17 residues. CDR3 region: CASSKATSGRVTDEQFF. The CDR3 DNA reads as TGTGCCAGCAGCAAAGCGACTAGCGGGAGGGTAACGGATGAGCAGTTCTTC.

The chain is built from TRBV30 and TRBJ1-1; D is unclear. Germline lookup yields CDR1 GTSNPN and CDR2 SVGIG (reference sequence). The V and J ends lost 5 bases and 10 bases respectively, with 11 bases between them. The CDR3 is made up of 10 amino acids. This CDR3 reads CAWGRVAAFF. Here the CDR3 DNA reads TGTGCCTGGGGGAGGGTGGCAGCTTTCTTT.

The rearrangement links TRBV2 to TRBJ1-5; a possible D gene is TRBD1 (5 bases). CDR3 length: 14 residues. CDR1 is SNHLY, CDR2 FYNNEI, per germline. V was cut by 3 bases and J by 7 bases, with 13 bases left in between. CDR3 sequence reads: CASSEAQGNQPQHF. The CDR3 DNA is TGTGCCAGCAGTGAGGCCCAGGGTAACCAGCCCCAGCATTTT.

V gene TRBV5-1 combines with J gene TRBJ2-3; 14 positions match TRBD2. In germline, CDR1 is SGHRS, CDR2 YFSETQ. The CDR3 is 18 amino acids. V lost 4 bases, J lost 1 base, and 8 bases stayed unmatched. CDR3 region: CASSPTSGRGVGTDTQYF. In DNA form, the CDR3 reads TGCGCCAGCAGCCCGACTAGCGGGAGGGGTGTTGGCACAGATACGCAGTATTTT.

V and J are TRBV4-1 and TRBJ2-5; D perhaps matches TRBD1 (6 bases). With 5 bases removed from V and 2 bases from J, the gap between germline ends came to 12 bases. This CDR3 region has 14 residues. Germline CDR1 reads MGHRA; CDR2 reads YSYEKL. CDR3: CASSGGQFQETQYF. The CDR3 coding sequence is TGCGCCAGCAGCGGCGGACAGTTTCAAGAGACCCAGTACTTC.

This rearrangement joins TRBV30 to TRBJ2-5; 7 bases line up with TRBD1. V trimming: 0 bases; J trimming: 4 bases; junction bases outside the gene matches: 11. Looked up from germline, CDR1 is GTSNPN and CDR2 is SVGIG (reference sequence). This CDR3 region has 16 residues. The CDR3 DNA is TGTGCCTGGAGTGTACCAACCCCCTCAGGGGGAGAGACCCAGTACTTC. It yields the protein CAWSVPTPSGGETQYF.

This clone turned up a few times. V gene TRBV5-1 combines with J gene TRBJ2-3, with D tentatively TRBD1 (5 bases). Germline lookup yields CDR1 SGHRS and CDR2 YFSETQ. The germline V and J ends were trimmed by 0 bases and 1 base, with 6 bases remaining between them. The CDR3 length is 14 residues. DNA of the CDR3: TGCGCCAGCAGCTTGGCAGGGCGCACAGATACGCAGTATTTT. This translates into CASSLAGRTDTQYF.

This chain links TRBV5-1 with TRBJ2-7; 13 bases map to TRBD2. Germline values: CDR1 SGHRS, CDR2 YFSETQ. The V and J ends lost 0 bases and 3 bases, in that order; junction bases with no gene match: 3. The length of the CDR3 is 16 residues. The CDR3 sequence is CASSLGLAGGGYEQYF. For the CDR3, the DNA is TGCGCCAGCAGCTTGGGACTAGCGGGAGGAGGCTACGAGCAGTACTTC.

The chain recombines TRBV7-8 with TRBJ1-1; tentative D call: TRBD1 (6 bases). Deletions cut 5 bases from V and 4 bases from J, with 11 bases between. CDR3 length equals 13 residues. Looked up from germline, CDR1 is SGHVS and CDR2 is FQNEAQ. CDR3 amino acids: CASSLGQSTEAFF. The CDR3 bases are TGTGCCAGCAGCCTCGGACAGTCCACTGAAGCTTTCTTT.